These T cell receptor beta chains were read from a single sample in a study of CD8+CD57+ T cells in acquired aplastic anemia. TCRdb analysed the reads with MiXCR anew, one entry per CDR3 protein. The table has approximately 190,000 distinct CDR3 sequences, around three fifths seen once. The sequenced material came from sorted CD4+, CD8+, or CD8+CD57+ T cells (not recorded which) from PBMCs. The source of these receptors is a human donor with severe aplastic anemia or a healthy control (not recorded which). The CDR3 runs from the conserved cysteine through the conserved F or W. Each record gives: J gene, V gene, D gene, clone size, CDR3 protein, CDR3 DNA. A D gene is named only where the DNA matches it firmly. The size of a clone is reported for some rows only, either as once, few or many, or as a class for expanded clones.

>TRBJ1-2|TRBV19|-|-
CASNQGYQYGYTF
TGTGCCAGTAACCAAGGGTATCAATATGGCTACACCTTC
>TRBJ1-5|TRBV15|-|-
CATSRKGAGSQHF
TGTGCCACCAGCAGAAAAGGTGCGGGATCCCAGCATTTT
>TRBJ2-5|TRBV10-1|TRBD1|-
CASSELRYRGQETQYF
TGCGCCAGCAGTGAGTTACGGTACAGGGGGCAAGAGACCCAGTACTTC
>TRBJ2-5|TRBV2|-|-
CASRGWRETQYF
TGTGCCAGTAGAGGGTGGCGGGAGACCCAGTACTTC
>TRBJ1-1|TRBV11-3|-|-
CASNYDMNTEAFF
TGTGCCAGCAACTATGACATGAACACTGAAGCTTTCTTT
>TRBJ2-5|TRBV29-1|TRBD2|-
CSVDTGGQETQYF
TGCAGCGTAGATACGGGGGGGCAAGAGACCCAGTACTTC
>TRBJ1-2|TRBV7-9|TRBD1|-
CASSQGQDYGYTF
TGTGCCAGCAGCCAGGGACAGGACTATGGCTACACCTTC
>TRBJ2-7|TRBV25-1|-|few
CASSAHPGQAERERSYEQYF
TGTGCCAGCAGTGCTCACCCGGGACAGGCCGAGCGGGAGCGCTCCTACGAGCAGTACTTC
>TRBJ2-1|TRBV13|-|many
CASSLVLRGDEQFF
TGTGCCAGCAGCTTAGTCCTCCGCGGAGATGAGCAGTTCTTC
>TRBJ1-2|TRBV20-1|-|-
CSARSLGGSNYGYTF
TGCAGTGCTAGAAGTCTCGGGGGGTCTAACTATGGCTACACCTTC
>TRBJ2-6|TRBV7-8|-|-
CASSQGVSSGANVLTF
TGTGCCAGCAGCCAGGGCGTGAGCTCTGGGGCCAACGTCCTGACTTTC
>TRBJ2-1|TRBV7-6|TRBD2|many
CASSVRGERGGEQFF
TGTGCCAGCAGCGTTCGGGGGGAGCGGGGGGGTGAGCAGTTCTTC
>TRBJ2-1|TRBV11-1|TRBD2|-
CASSLTSPGGPREQFF
TGTGCCAGCAGCTTAACTTCGCCGGGAGGGCCGAGGGAGCAGTTCTTC
>TRBJ2-7|TRBV20-1|TRBD2|few
CSAMGLAGGTYEQYF
TGCAGTGCAATGGGGCTAGCGGGGGGGACCTACGAGCAGTACTTC
>TRBJ2-7|TRBV5-6|-|many
CASSFRTAYEQYF
TGTGCCAGCAGCTTCAGGACAGCTTACGAGCAGTACTTC
>TRBJ2-5|TRBV7-2|TRBD2|many
CASSSPGLAGGWWRETQYF
TGTGCCAGCAGCTCGCCGGGACTAGCGGGGGGGTGGTGGCGAGAGACCCAGTACTTC
>TRBJ2-7|TRBV19|-|many
CASSIFAGAGAYEQYF
TGTGCCAGTAGTATTTTTGCAGGGGCAGGGGCCTACGAGCAGTACTTC
>TRBJ2-3|TRBV29-1|-|-
CSVETDTQYF
TGCAGCGTTGAAACAGATACGCAGTACTTT
>TRBJ2-7|TRBV12-3/TRBV12-4|TRBD2|few
CASSGDGLAGMPYEQYF
TGTGCCAGCAGCGGGGACGGACTAGCGGGGATGCCCTACGAGCAGTACTTC
>TRBJ2-7|TRBV5-6|-|-
CASSRMDGTYEQYF
TGTGCCAGCAGCCGGATGGACGGTACCTACGAGCAGTACTTC
>TRBJ1-6|TRBV27|-|-
CASSLNRDSPLHF
TGTGCCAGCAGTTTAAATCGGGATTCACCCCTCCACTTT
>TRBJ2-3|TRBV20-1|TRBD2|-
CSAPLAGTTDTQYF
TGCAGTGCTCCTCTAGCGGGGACCACAGATACGCAGTATTTT
>TRBJ2-7|TRBV7-9|-|many
CASSSSHLGEVSYEQYF
TGTGCCAGCAGCTCGAGCCACCTGGGGGAGGTCTCCTACGAGCAGTACTTC
>TRBJ1-2|TRBV13|TRBD1|-
CASSLVGGGDGYTF
TGTGCCAGCAGCTTAGTAGGGGGCGGGGATGGCTACACCTTC
>TRBJ2-7|TRBV7-9|-|-
CASSPGWDTGNEQYF
TGCGCCAGCAGCCCTGGTTGGGATACAGGGAACGAGCAGTACTTC
>TRBJ2-7|TRBV12-3/TRBV12-4|-|-
CASSRSVASYEQYF
TGTGCCAGCAGTAGATCCGTTGCCTCCTACGAGCAGTACTTC
>TRBJ1-1|TRBV6-1|-|-
CASSEALSSTEAFF
TGTGCCAGCAGTGAAGCGCTGTCCAGCACTGAAGCTTTCTTT
>TRBJ2-6|TRBV5-1|-|once
CASSLFPGAGANVLTF
TGCGCCAGCAGCTTGTTCCCAGGGGCCGGGGCCAACGTCCTGACTTTC
>TRBJ1-1|TRBV19|-|-
CASSVAPGLTEAFF
TGTGCCAGTAGTGTAGCACCAGGGCTCACTGAAGCTTTCTTT
>TRBJ2-1|TRBV15|-|few
CATSRDHPGLNYNEQFF
TGTGCCACCAGCAGAGATCATCCAGGGTTAAACTACAATGAGCAGTTCTTC
>TRBJ1-1|TRBV19|-|-
CASKDWTRASWAFF
TGTGCCAGTAAAGACTGGACAAGGGCTTCGTGGGCTTTCTTT
>TRBJ2-1|TRBV9|-|-
CASSQDGSSYNEQFF
TGTGCCAGCAGCCAGGACGGATCCTCCTACAATGAGCAGTTCTTC
>TRBJ2-2|TRBV10-3|-|few
CAISESYGELFF
TGTGCCATCAGTGAGTCGTATGGGGAGCTGTTTTTT
>TRBJ1-6|TRBV20-1|-|-
CSASVGGRSSYNSPLHF
TGCAGTGCTAGCGTAGGGGGACGGAGCTCCTATAATTCACCCCTCCACTTT
>TRBJ2-3|TRBV6-5|TRBD2|-
CASSCSSSGSTDTQYF
TGTGCCAGCAGTTGCTCAAGTAGCGGGAGCACAGATACGCAGTATTTT
>TRBJ1-5|TRBV5-1|TRBD1|-
CASSPGQGDQPQHF
TGCGCCAGCAGCCCTGGACAGGGGGACCAGCCCCAGCATTTT
>TRBJ2-3|TRBV20-1|TRBD2|-
CSARETSGSTDTQYF
TGCAGTGCTAGAGAAACTAGCGGAAGCACAGATACGCAGTATTTT
>TRBJ2-7|TRBV7-9|-|-
CATSNRQSYEQYF
TGTGCCACCTCTAACCGACAATCCTACGAGCAGTACTTC
>TRBJ2-7|TRBV19|-|-
CASSRGYEGYEQYF
TGTGCCAGTAGCCGGGGCTACGAGGGCTACGAGCAGTACTTC
>TRBJ2-1|TRBV13|TRBD1|many
CASSLAGGDEQFF
TGTGCCAGCAGCTTAGCAGGGGGCGACGAGCAGTTCTTC
>TRBJ2-7|TRBV7-8|-|few
CASSLALGRNYEQYF
TGTGCCAGCAGCTTAGCGCTAGGCAGAAACTACGAGCAGTACTTC
>TRBJ2-7|TRBV6-4|-|-
CASSAEERGSYEQYF
TGTGCCAGCTCGGCCGAAGAACGCGGCTCCTACGAGCAGTACTTC
>TRBJ2-5|TRBV2|TRBD2|few
CASNTQRGGQETQYF
TGTGCCAGCAACACCCAGCGGGGGGGGCAAGAGACCCAGTACTTC
>TRBJ2-1|TRBV6-5|-|-
CASSYQGEDEQFF
TGTGCCAGCAGTTACCAGGGGGAGGATGAGCAGTTCTTC
>TRBJ1-1|TRBV20-1|-|-
CSAIDSGHTEAFF
TGCAGTGCTATCGACAGCGGGCACACTGAAGCTTTCTTT
>TRBJ2-1|TRBV2|-|-
CASSKGQAYNEQFF
TGTGCCAGCAGCAAAGGCCAGGCTTACAATGAGCAGTTCTTC